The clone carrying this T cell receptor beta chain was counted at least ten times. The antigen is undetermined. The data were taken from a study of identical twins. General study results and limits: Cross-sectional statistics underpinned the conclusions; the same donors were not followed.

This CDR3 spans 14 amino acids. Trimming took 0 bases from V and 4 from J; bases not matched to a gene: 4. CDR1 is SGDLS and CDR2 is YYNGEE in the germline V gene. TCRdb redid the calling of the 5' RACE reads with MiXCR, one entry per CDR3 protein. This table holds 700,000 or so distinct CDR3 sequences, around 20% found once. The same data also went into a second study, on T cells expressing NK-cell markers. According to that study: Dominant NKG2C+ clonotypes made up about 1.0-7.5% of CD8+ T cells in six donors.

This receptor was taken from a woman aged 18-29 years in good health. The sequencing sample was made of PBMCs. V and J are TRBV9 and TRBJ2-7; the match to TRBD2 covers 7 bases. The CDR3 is CASSVATGGYEQYF. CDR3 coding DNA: TGTGCCAGCAGCGTAGCTACGGGAGGTTACGAGCAGTACTTC.